These 23 T cell receptor beta chains came from one sample sequenced in a study of CD8+CD57+ T cells in acquired aplastic anemia. For CDR3 and TCR beta VDJ profiling, genomic DNA was the template used. One entry per CDR3 protein results from TCRdb running MiXCR on the reads. Of 450,000 to 550,000 distinct CDR3 sequences listed, around 33% are singletons. CD8+CD57+ cell expansion, shown by flow cytometry, had occurred in the patients selected for sequencing. Sequenced: sorted CD4+, CD8+, or CD8+CD57+ T cells (not recorded which) from PBMCs. These receptors all come from a human donor with aplastic anemia.

This clonotype was recorded a few times. The chain recombines TRBV9 with TRBJ2-7; 9 bases agree with TRBD1. Trimming at V came to 3 bases and at J to 5 bases, leaving 9 bases not matched to a gene. The germline CDR1 and CDR2 sequences are SGDLS and YYNGEE. This CDR3 comprises 15 residues. CDR3 region: CASSARTGVLDEQYF. For the CDR3, the DNA is TGTGCCAGCAGCGCAAGGACAGGGGTATTGGACGAGCAGTACTTC.

This clonotype has at least ten counts. V is TRBV15 and J is TRBJ2-3; D gene ambiguous. The germline CDR1 and CDR2 sequences are LNHNV and YYDKDF (reference sequence). V was clipped by 3 bases and J by 5 bases, with 6 bases between them. The CDR3 contains 12 residues. The CDR3 DNA reads TGTGCCACCAGCAGTTGGGGAGATACGCAGTATTTT. Encoded protein: CATSSWGDTQYF. Variable domain in full (rest from reference TRBV15 and TRBJ2-3): DAMVIQNPRYQVTQFGKPVTLSCSQTLNHNVMYWYQQKSSQAPKLLFHYYDKDFNNEADTPDNFQSRRPNTSFCFLDIRSPGLGDTAMYLCATSSWGDTQYFGPGTRLTVL.

This clonotype showed up many times. This chain links TRBV29-1 with TRBJ2-7, with 8 bases fitting TRBD1. The CDR3 sequence is 14 residues long. Germline V gene data show CDR1 as SQVTM and CDR2 as ANQGSEA. After removal of 1 base from V and 5 bases from J, the junction contained 7 bases not matched to a gene. The CDR3 nucleotides read TGCAGCGTTGAAGGTGGCCAGGGGGCCGACGAGCAGTACTTC. This gives the protein CSVEGGQGADEQYF.

This clonotype was detected ten times or more. The V call is TRBV29-1, the J call TRBJ2-7; D perhaps matches TRBD2 (6 bases). The CDR3 totals 14 residues. V dropped 6 bases and J dropped 2 bases, with 17 bases sitting between them. Germline lookup yields CDR1 SQVTM and CDR2 ANQGSEA. The CDR3 is CSVRWTINAYEQYF. The CDR3 DNA is TGCAGCGTCCGTTGGACTATTAATGCCTACGAGCAGTACTTC.

The chain has TRBV20-1 and TRBJ2-1, with 8 bases aligning to TRBD1. The ends lost 7 bases at V and 4 bases at J; junction bases unmatched: 9. This CDR3 has 14 residues. Looked up from germline, CDR1 is DFQATT and CDR2 is SNEGSKA (reference sequence). CDR3 sequence: CSVKDRVGYNEQFF. The CDR3 DNA sequence: TGCAGTGTCAAGGACAGGGTCGGGTACAATGAGCAGTTCTTC.

The CDR3 region is CASRSPGRVVNSGNQPQHF. CDR3 sequence (DNA): TGTGCCAGCAGGTCGCCGGGACGGGTTGTGAACAGTGGCAATCAGCCCCAGCATTTT. The chain links TRBV12-3 or TRBV12-4 to TRBJ1-5, with D tentatively TRBD1 (5 bases). The germline V and J ends were trimmed by 6 bases and 2 bases, with 26 bases remaining between them. CDR3 size: 19 residues.

The chain combines TRBV12-3 or TRBV12-4 with TRBJ2-2; possibly TRBD2 for D (6 bases). This CDR3 has 12 residues. The V gene lost 6 bases and the J gene lost 6 bases, with 8 bases spanning the gap. CDR3 DNA: TGTGCCAGCAGGACGGGGGCCGGGGAGCTGTTTTTT. Translating it yields CASRTGAGELFF.

Notes on this clonotype: The conserved phenylalanine or tryptophan is not found at the CDR3 terminus, so this likely reflects a read error. The chain joins TRBV19 to TRBJ2-5, with 8 bases aligning to TRBD2. Germline assignment: CDR1 LNHDA and CDR2 SQIVND (reference sequence). The length of the CDR3 is 16 residues. Trimming removed 3 bases from V and 1 base from J; junction bases left unmatched: 7. CDR3 amino acids: CASSMVASGPQETQYS. CDR3 coding DNA: TGTGCCAGTAGTATGGTTGCTAGCGGGCCCCAAGAGACCCAGTACTCC.

The CDR3 DNA sequence: TGTGCCCCCCCCCTCGAGCAGTACTTC. This gives the protein CAPPLEQYF. The rearrangement joins TRBV24-1 to TRBJ2-7; unclear D gene. V lost 12 bases, J lost 6 bases, and 8 bases lay in between. The CDR3 sequence is 9 residues long. Germline lookup yields CDR1 KGHDR and CDR2 SFDVKD.

This clonotype was detected ten times or more. V usage is TRBV10-1 and J usage is TRBJ1-1; D unresolved. Germline V gene lookup returns CDR1 WNHNN and CDR2 SYGVQD (reference sequence). Trimming pared 0 bases from V and 3 bases from J, leaving 8 bases between. This CDR3 comprises 14 residues. CDR3 in amino acids: CASSESRRDTEAFF. In DNA form, the CDR3 reads TGCGCCAGCAGTGAGTCGAGGAGGGACACTGAAGCTTTCTTT.

The table lists this clonotype with many counts. J is TRBJ1-5 and V is TRBV7-2; 9 bases match TRBD1. Per germline, CDR1 SGHTA and CDR2 FQGNSA. The CDR3 runs 15 residues. Trimming removed 4 bases from V and 4 bases from J; junction bases left unmatched: 5. CDR3 in amino acids: CASSSSTGGNQPQHF. The CDR3 bases are TGTGCCAGCAGCTCCTCGACAGGGGGTAATCAGCCCCAGCATTTT.

This clonotype has just one count. The chain employs TRBV2 and TRBJ1-6; D not resolved. Per germline, CDR1 SNHLY and CDR2 FYNNEI. Deletions cut 2 bases from V and 10 bases from J, with 12 bases between. This CDR3 is built from 14 residues. DNA for the CDR3: TGTGCCAGCAGTGAAAGGTTGGGCATCTCACCCCTCCACTTT. Translating gives CASSERLGISPLHF. Full variable domain (remainder filled in from reference TRBV2 and TRBJ1-6): EPEVTQTPSHQVTQMGQEVILRCVPISNHLYFYWYRQILGQKVEFLVSFYNNEISEKSEIFDDQFSVERPDGSNFTLKIRSTKLEDSAMYFCASSERLGISPLHFGNGTRLTVT.

V gene TRBV20-1 combines with J gene TRBJ2-1; TRBD2 might be the D (6 bases). CDR1 and CDR2 (germline): DFQATT, SNEGSKA (reference sequence). This CDR3 has 12 residues. Trimming stripped 5 bases from V and 4 bases from J, with 9 bases between. CDR3 in amino acids: CSALGRYNEQFF. CDR3 nucleotides: TGCAGTGCTCTCGGGAGATACAATGAGCAGTTCTTC.

In the case of this clonotype: A much larger clonotype is one base distant, so this may be a read error. The V call is TRBV5-6, the J call TRBJ1-6; D is ambiguous. Per the germline V gene, CDR1 is SGHDT and CDR2 is YYEEEE. The CDR3 is 14 amino acids. For the CDR3, the DNA is TGTGCCAGCAGCACGGACTCGTACATGGCACCCCTCCGCTTT. Translated: CASSTDSYMAPLRF.

This clonotype was recorded many times. The rearrangement links TRBV9 to TRBJ1-2, with D maybe TRBD1 (6 bases). The V gene lost 0 bases and the J gene lost 4 bases, with 16 bases spanning the gap. The CDR3 consists of 16 residues. Germline V lookup: CDR1 SGDLS, CDR2 YYNGEE. The CDR3 coding sequence is TGTGCCAGCAGCGTAGTTGGCCAGGGACAATTCTATGGCTACACCTTC. Protein product: CASSVVGQGQFYGYTF.

This clonotype was detected only a few times. The chain's CDR3 is CASTSGTGLGYGYTF. The CDR3 nucleotides are TGTGCCAGCACTTCCGGGACAGGGCTTGGATATGGCTACACCTTC. The chain is built from TRBV28 and TRBJ1-2, with TRBD1 matching over 9 bases. Germline V gene lookup returns CDR1 MDHEN and CDR2 SYDVKM. V shed 7 bases and J 5 bases; nucleotides not matched to a gene: 11. The CDR3 has 15 residues.

This clonotype was observed at least ten times. The chain employs TRBV12-3 or TRBV12-4 and TRBJ1-6; D is undetermined. CDR3 length: 14 amino acids. The ends were cut back, 4 bases at V and 3 bases at J, with 7 bases in the middle. This CDR3 reads CASSSSHYNSPLHF. Written as DNA, the CDR3 is TGTGCCAGCAGTTCGTCACACTATAATTCACCCCTCCACTTT.

The CDR3 loop is CSVFETADYGYTF. CDR3 DNA sequence: TGCAGCGTTTTTGAGACAGCGGACTATGGCTACACCTTC. The chain carries TRBV29-1 and TRBJ1-2; TRBD1 is a possible D gene (5 bases). Germline values: CDR1 SQVTM, CDR2 ANQGSEA. V gave up 5 bases and J gave up 3 bases, with 13 bases separating them. The CDR3 is made up of 13 amino acids.

This clonotype occurred many times. In DNA form, the CDR3 reads TGCGCCAGCAGCCCTGCTTCGGGACTAGCGGTCATCGCTGAGCAGTTCTTC. Residues: CASSPASGLAVIAEQFF. The chain links TRBV10-2 to TRBJ2-1; 11 nucleotides align to TRBD2. The germline V gene encodes CDR1 WSHSY and CDR2 SAAADI. The CDR3 totals 17 residues. V lost 6 bases to trimming and J lost 9 bases; unmatched junction nucleotides: 16.

Many counts were recorded for this clonotype. V and J are TRBV24-1 and TRBJ1-2; D is undetermined. Germline V lookup: CDR1 KGHDR, CDR2 SFDVKD. Trimming shortened V by 4 bases and J by 6 bases, and 17 bases separated the two germline ends. CDR3 length: 15 amino acids. CDR3 sequence reads: CATSDPGRAGDGYTF. CDR3 bases: TGTGCCACCAGTGACCCGGGCCGCGCTGGAGATGGCTACACCTTC.

Comments on this clonotype: A single base separates this from a much larger clone, so it may be a read error. This chain joins TRBV30 and TRBJ2-5; D is possibly TRBD1 (5 bases). Per germline, CDR1 GTSNPN and CDR2 SVGIG (reference sequence). The CDR3 covers 14 residues. V gave up 1 base and J gave up 5 bases, with 14 bases separating them. The DNA for the CDR3 is TGTGCCTGGAGTGGCATCAGGGTGGTGGAGACCCAGTACTTC. Protein product: CAWSGIRVVETQYF. The full variable domain, its missing parts supplied by reference TRBV30 and TRBJ2-5, is SQTIHQWPATLVQPVGSPLSLECTVEGTSNPNLYWYRQAAGRGLQLLFYSVGIGQISSEVPQNLSASRPQDRQFILSSKKLLLSDSGFYLCAWSGIRVVETQYFGPGTRLLVL.

Worth noting for this clonotype: At one of its ends the junction is not consistent with the germline gene, which may arise from a read error. The rearrangement joins TRBV19 to TRBJ1-2; unclear D gene. The germline V gene has CDR1 LNHDA and CDR2 SQIVND (reference sequence). There are 12 residues in the CDR3. CDR3 amino acids: CASSGQSCGCTF. The CDR3 DNA sequence: TGTGCCAGTAGTGGCCAGTCCTGTGGCTGCACCTTC.

The V gene is TRBV25-1, the J gene TRBJ1-2; D might be TRBD1 (5 bases). There are 11 residues in the CDR3. Germline V lookup: CDR1 MGHDK, CDR2 SYGVNS. The germline V and J ends were trimmed by 6 bases and 8 bases, with 10 bases remaining between them. The CDR3 DNA follows: TGTGCCAGCAGCAGGGATGGCGGCTACACCTTC. Protein: CASSRDGGYTF.